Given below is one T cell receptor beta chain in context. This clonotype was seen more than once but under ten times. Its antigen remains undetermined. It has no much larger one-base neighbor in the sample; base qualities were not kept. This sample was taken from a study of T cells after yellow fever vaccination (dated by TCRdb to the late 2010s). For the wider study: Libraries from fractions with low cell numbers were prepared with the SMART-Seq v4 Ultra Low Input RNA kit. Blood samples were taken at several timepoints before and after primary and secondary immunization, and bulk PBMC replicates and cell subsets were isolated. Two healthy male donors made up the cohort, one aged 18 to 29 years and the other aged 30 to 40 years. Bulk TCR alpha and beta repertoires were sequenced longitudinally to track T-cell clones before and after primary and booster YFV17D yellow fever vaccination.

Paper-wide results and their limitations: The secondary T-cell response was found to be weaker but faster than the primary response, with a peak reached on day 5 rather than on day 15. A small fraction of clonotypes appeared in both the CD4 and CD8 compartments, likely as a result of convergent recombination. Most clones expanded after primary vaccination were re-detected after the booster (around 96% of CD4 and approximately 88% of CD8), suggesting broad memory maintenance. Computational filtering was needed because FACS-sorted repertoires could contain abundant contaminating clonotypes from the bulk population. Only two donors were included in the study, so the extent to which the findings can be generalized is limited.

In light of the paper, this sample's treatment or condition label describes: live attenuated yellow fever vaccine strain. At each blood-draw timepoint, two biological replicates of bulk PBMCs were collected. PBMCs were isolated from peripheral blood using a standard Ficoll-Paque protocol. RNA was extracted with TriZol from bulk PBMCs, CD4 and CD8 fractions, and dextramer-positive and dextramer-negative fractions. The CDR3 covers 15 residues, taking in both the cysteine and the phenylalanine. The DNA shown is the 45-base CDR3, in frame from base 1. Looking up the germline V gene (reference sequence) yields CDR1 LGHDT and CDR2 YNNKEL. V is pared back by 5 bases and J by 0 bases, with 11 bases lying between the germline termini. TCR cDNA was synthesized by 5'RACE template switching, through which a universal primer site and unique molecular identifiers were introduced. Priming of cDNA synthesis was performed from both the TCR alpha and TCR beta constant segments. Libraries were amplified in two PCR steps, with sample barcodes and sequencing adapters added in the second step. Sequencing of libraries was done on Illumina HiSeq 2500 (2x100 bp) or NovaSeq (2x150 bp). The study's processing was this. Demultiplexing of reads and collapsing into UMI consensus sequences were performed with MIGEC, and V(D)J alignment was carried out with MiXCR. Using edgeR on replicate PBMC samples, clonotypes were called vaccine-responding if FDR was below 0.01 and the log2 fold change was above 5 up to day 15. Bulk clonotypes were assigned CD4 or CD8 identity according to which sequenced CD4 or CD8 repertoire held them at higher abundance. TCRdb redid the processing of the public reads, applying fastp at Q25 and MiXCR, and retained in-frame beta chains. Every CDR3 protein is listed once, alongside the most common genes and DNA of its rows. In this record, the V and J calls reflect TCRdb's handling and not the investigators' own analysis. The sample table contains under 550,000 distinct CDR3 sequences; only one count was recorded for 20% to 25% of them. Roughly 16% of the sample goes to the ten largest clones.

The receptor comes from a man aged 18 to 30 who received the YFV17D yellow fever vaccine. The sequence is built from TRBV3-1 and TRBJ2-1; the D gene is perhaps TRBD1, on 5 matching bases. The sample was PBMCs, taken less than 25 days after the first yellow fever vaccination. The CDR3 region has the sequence CASSSSGFSYNEQFF. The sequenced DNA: TGTGCCAGCAGCTCTTCAGGGTTCTCCTACAATGAGCAGTTCTTC.